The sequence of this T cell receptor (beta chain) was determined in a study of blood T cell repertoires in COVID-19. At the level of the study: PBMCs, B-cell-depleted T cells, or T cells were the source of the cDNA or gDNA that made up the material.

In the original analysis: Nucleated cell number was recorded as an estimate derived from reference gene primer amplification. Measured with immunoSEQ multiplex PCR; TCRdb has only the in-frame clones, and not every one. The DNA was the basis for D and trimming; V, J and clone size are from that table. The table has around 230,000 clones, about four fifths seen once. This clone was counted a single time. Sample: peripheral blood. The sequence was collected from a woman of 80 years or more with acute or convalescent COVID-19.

The CDR3 bases are TGTGCCAGCAGCCCACCGGGGGGGGAGAATGAAAAACTGTTTTTT. It yields the protein CASSPPGGENEKLFF. This chain uses TRBV28 with TRBJ1-4; tentatively, D is TRBD1 (5 bases). The CDR3 covers 15 residues. Per germline, CDR1 MDHEN and CDR2 SYDVKM. Trimming removed 6 bases from V and 5 bases from J, with 16 bases in between.